These 13 T cell receptor beta chains were sequenced from one sample in a study of response to subunit inactivated influenza vaccine. A single record per CDR3 protein comes from TCRdb applying MiXCR to the RT-PCR reads. The sample holds about 480,000 distinct CDR3 sequences, 10% to 15% seen once. Sequenced here: PBMCs from blood, sampled roughly 48 days after vaccination. These receptors were collected from a man aged 45-65 years who received an inactivated influenza vaccine.

This clonotype was detected ten times or more. V and J are TRBV7-2 and TRBJ2-7, with TRBD2 identical over 8 bases. The ends lost 1 base at V and 1 base at J; junction bases unmatched: 3. Germline V gene lookup returns CDR1 SGHTA and CDR2 FQGNSA. The CDR3 length is 15 residues. The CDR3 DNA reads TGTGCCAGCAGCTTAGGACTAGCGTTTTCCTACGAGCAGTACTTC. Translated, it gives CASSLGLAFSYEQYF.

In its sample, this clonotype was seen once. This sequence joins TRBV13 and TRBJ2-3; D not certain. V lost 5 bases and J 0 bases, leaving 6 bases between the germline ends. The CDR3 sequence is 13 residues long. Germline V gene data show CDR1 as PRHDT and CDR2 as FYEKMQ (reference sequence). CDR3 residues: CASSEWSTDTQYF. The CDR3 region has the DNA TGTGCCAGCAGCGAGTGGAGCACAGATACGCAGTATTTT.

This clonotype came up a few times. V and J are TRBV11-2 and TRBJ2-1; the match to TRBD2 covers 13 bases. Per germline, CDR1 SGHAT and CDR2 FQNNGV. CDR3 length equals 16 residues. Trimming took 5 bases from V and 9 from J; bases not matched to a gene: 10. CDR3 protein: CASSVRLAGGRPEQFF. The CDR3 nucleotides read TGTGCCAGCAGCGTTAGACTAGCGGGAGGTCGTCCTGAGCAGTTCTTC.

This clonotype was recorded at least ten times. The chain carries TRBV12-3 or TRBV12-4 and TRBJ1-2, with 7 nucleotides matching TRBD1. The V gene end was trimmed by 3 bases and the J gene end by 2 bases; junction bases not matched to a gene: 9. The CDR3 loop spans 16 amino acids. The CDR3 region is CASSLAGTAPNYGYTF. The CDR3 DNA reads as TGTGCCAGCAGTTTGGCCGGGACAGCACCAAACTATGGCTACACCTTC.

This clonotype was counted only a few times. The chain links TRBV7-2 to TRBJ2-5, with 8 bases aligning to TRBD2. This CDR3 contains 15 residues. The V segment lost 3 bases and the J segment 1 base; nucleotides outside the gene matches: 4. CDR1 SGHTA and CDR2 FQGNSA come from the germline V gene. The CDR3 loop is CASSFPGLGQETQYF. CDR3 DNA sequence: TGTGCCAGCAGCTTCCCGGGACTAGGCCAAGAGACCCAGTACTTC.

This sequence joins TRBV21-1 and TRBJ1-4. TRBV21-1 is a pseudogene segment. The CDR3 extends over 14 amino acids. CDR3 amino acids: CASSKRCINEKLFF. DNA of the CDR3: TGTGCCAGCAGCAAAAGGTGTATCAATGAAAAACTGTTTTTT.

This clonotype was seen repeatedly, ten times or more. The chain recombines TRBV15 with TRBJ2-1; 12 bases align to TRBD2. The V gene's germline CDR1 is LNHNV and CDR2 YYDKDF (reference sequence). This CDR3 contains 16 residues. V lost 4 bases, J lost 8 bases, and 9 bases stayed unmatched. CDR3 DNA: TGTGCCACCAGCAAAGCAAGACTAGCGGGAGACCATGAGCAGTTCTTC. Its translation: CATSKARLAGDHEQFF.

This clonotype has a count of ten or more. This chain joins TRBV6-4 and TRBJ1-2; the D is unclear. CDR1 is MRHNA, CDR2 SNTAGT, per germline. V was cut by 3 bases and J by 2 bases, with 16 bases left in between. The CDR3 loop spans 16 amino acids. The CDR3 bases are TGTGCCAGCAGTGATCCCGCCTTTATCGCCAACTATGGCTACACCTTC. Translating it yields CASSDPAFIANYGYTF.

CDR3 DNA sequence: TGTGCCAGCAGTTTAAGGGGGAGGCTAGGGCATTACGAGCAGTACTTC. Its protein is CASSLRGRLGHYEQYF. This chain connects TRBV12-3 or TRBV12-4 to TRBJ2-7; D is perhaps TRBD1 or TRBD2 (6 bases each). The CDR3 loop spans 16 amino acids. Deletions cut 2 bases from V and 4 bases from J, with 18 bases between.

The chain is built from TRBV11-1 and TRBJ2-1; D is uncertain. V shed 1 base and J shed 6 bases, with 7 bases lying between them. Germline CDR1 SGHAT, CDR2 FQDESV (reference sequence). The CDR3 totals 13 residues. CDR3 in DNA: TGTGCCAGCAGCTTAGGTGCGGCCAATGAGCAGTTCTTC. Translated: CASSLGAANEQFF. The entire variable domain, with the rest obtained from reference TRBV11-1 and TRBJ2-1, is as follows: EAEVAQSPRYKITEKSQAVAFWCDPISGHATLYWYRQILGQGPELLVQFQDESVVDDSQLPKDRFSAERLKGVDSTLKIQPAELGDSAMYLCASSLGAANEQFFGPGTRLTVL.

The sample holds a few counts of this clonotype. V gene TRBV2 combines with J gene TRBJ1-2; D is possibly TRBD1 (6 bases). Per the germline V gene, CDR1 is SNHLY and CDR2 is FYNNEI. This CDR3 comprises 12 residues. Trimming took off 4 bases at V and 5 bases at J, with 8 bases between the two ends. The CDR3 loop reads CASSGTAYGYTF. The CDR3 DNA follows: TGTGCCAGCAGTGGGACAGCATATGGCTACACCTTC.

This clonotype has more than one count but fewer than ten. DNA for the CDR3: TGCGCCAGCAGCCAAGAGGGACAGGACTCCTACGAGCAGTACTTC. Its protein is CASSQEGQDSYEQYF. The rearrangement links TRBV4-1 to TRBJ2-7, with 8 bases lining up with TRBD1. CDR1 is MGHRA, CDR2 YSYEKL, per germline. V lost 0 bases to trimming and J lost 0 bases; unmatched junction nucleotides: 1. The CDR3 consists of 15 residues.

This clonotype was counted a few times. The V call is TRBV20-1, the J call TRBJ1-3, with 8 bases that match TRBD1. The CDR3 sequence is 16 residues long. With 2 bases clipped from V and 4 bases from J, the junction kept 10 bases outside the gene matches. Germline values: CDR1 DFQATT, CDR2 SNEGSKA (reference sequence). CDR3 sequence (DNA): TGCAGTGCTAGAAATTTCCAGGGGGCGCAAGGAAACACCATATATTTT. Amino acid sequence: CSARNFQGAQGNTIYF.